This T cell receptor beta chain comes out of a study of T cell changes during pregnancy in multiple sclerosis. CDR1 is SGHKS and CDR2 is YYEKEE in the germline V gene (reference sequence). V lost 2 bases and J lost 0, with 18 bases in between. The CDR3 extends over 18 amino acids. TCRdb keeps only in-frame clones here, not all; method: immunoSEQ multiplex PCR. Counted here are around 43,000 clones, 89% occurring once; the ten biggest clones make up roughly 1.1%. The TCR originated in a female donor with multiple sclerosis, enrolled in a pregnancy study. This chain links TRBV5-5 with TRBJ1-5, with no clear D. The source material was CD4+ T cells from peripheral blood mononuclear cells, sampled in the first trimester of pregnancy. In DNA, the CDR3 is TGTGCCAGCAGCTTTTGGATCGGAGGCAGGTCTAGCAATCAGCCCCAGCATTTT. It yields the protein CASSFWIGGRSSNQPQHF.